This T cell receptor (beta chain) was recovered during a study of blood T cell repertoires in COVID-19. Per germline, CDR1 MDHEN and CDR2 SYDVKM. CDR3 length: 14 residues. Trimming cost V 4 bases and J 6 bases; bases outside gene matches: 8. Method: immunoSEQ multiplex PCR; TCRdb's copy keeps in-frame clones and lacks some. This sample carries about 58,000 clones, around 79% of them seen once, and the ten largest clones take roughly 5.3%. The sequenced sample was peripheral blood. This sequence originates from a human donor in a cohort sampled during active COVID-19. The V gene is TRBV28, the J gene TRBJ2-7; TRBD2 aligns across 8 bases. This CDR3 reads CASSSPAGVGEQYF. The CDR3 nucleotides are TGTGCCAGCAGTTCCCCAGCGGGAGTAGGCGAGCAGTACTTC.